Listed here are 14 T cell receptor beta chains from one sample, sequenced in a study of T cells in Graves' hyperthyroidism and ophthalmopathy. TCR beta CDR3 region amplification was performed from RNA transcripts. An initial round of RT-PCR targeting the TCR CDR3 relied on the HTBI primer set. TCRdb called the multiplex PCR reads again in MiXCR, with one record for every CDR3 protein. The sample consists of about 350,000 distinct CDR3 sequences, approximately 13% of them appearing once. Sequencing used blood. These receptors all stem from a woman aged 25-40 years with Graves' hyperthyroidism.

In its sample, this clonotype was seen a few times. The V and J genes are TRBV6-1 and TRBJ2-1; the match to TRBD2 covers 8 bases. V was clipped by 7 bases and J by 6 bases; unmatched bases: 11. CDR1 is MNHNS and CDR2 is SASEGT in the germline V gene. CDR3 length: 15 amino acids. The CDR3 region has the DNA TGTGCCAGCAATAAACAGCGGGAGAGGCGCAATGAGCAGTTCTTC. It codes for CASNKQRERRNEQFF.

Only a few counts were recorded for this clonotype. A much larger clone differs from this one at a single base, so this may be a read error. V and J are TRBV20-1 and TRBJ2-1; 13 bases map to TRBD2. Looked up from germline, CDR1 is DFQATT and CDR2 is SNEGSKA (reference sequence). CDR3 length: 16 amino acids. CDR3 in amino acids: CSARAGTSGIRNEQLF. In nucleotides, the CDR3 is TGCAGTGCTAGAGCTGGGACTAGCGGGATACGGAATGAGCAGCTCTTC.

The chain uses TRBV5-1 and TRBJ2-3; maybe TRBD1 (6 bases). This CDR3 comprises 14 residues. Germline CDR1 reads SGHRS; CDR2 reads YFSETQ. The ends were cut back, 0 bases at V and 3 bases at J, with 8 bases in the middle. The CDR3 loop reads CASSLDGQTDTQYF. Here the CDR3 DNA reads TGCGCCAGCAGCTTGGATGGACAGACAGATACGCAGTATTTT. Complete variable domain (other parts from reference TRBV5-1 and TRBJ2-3): KAGVTQTPRYLIKTRGQQVTLSCSPISGHRSVSWYQQTPGQGLQFLFEYFSETQRNKGNFPGRFSGRQFSNSRSEMNVSTLELGDSALYLCASSLDGQTDTQYFGPGTRLTVL.

This clonotype showed up many times. The CDR3 region has the DNA TGCAGCTACCGGGGGGAGGCAGATACGCAGTATTTT. Amino acid sequence: CSYRGEADTQYF. The chain uses TRBV20-1 and TRBJ2-3; TRBD2 aligns across 7 bases. This CDR3 has 12 residues. CDR1 and CDR2 from the germline V gene are DFQATT and SNEGSKA (reference sequence).

This clonotype has a count of ten or more. V and J are TRBV20-1 and TRBJ2-3; 7 nucleotides line up with TRBD1. From germline, CDR1 is DFQATT and CDR2 SNEGSKA (reference sequence). This CDR3 comprises 14 residues. V gave up 6 bases and J gave up 5 bases; unmatched junction bases: 11. Here the CDR3 DNA reads TGCAGTGCCGTACAGGGGATTGCGGGAGATACGCAGTATTTT. This codes for CSAVQGIAGDTQYF.

The CDR3 loop is CSASTWTGSGNTIYF. CDR3 nucleotides: TGCAGTGCTAGCACATGGACAGGGTCTGGAAACACCATATATTTT. The chain uses TRBV20-1 and TRBJ1-3; 8 nucleotides agree with TRBD1. This CDR3 is 15 amino acids long. The ends lost 3 bases at V and 1 base at J; junction bases unmatched: 5. Per germline, CDR1 DFQATT and CDR2 SNEGSKA (reference sequence).

In its sample, this clonotype was seen many times. The chain couples TRBV27 to TRBJ2-5; either TRBD1 or TRBD2 may supply D (6 bases each). Germline CDR1 reads MNHEY; CDR2 reads SMNVEV (reference sequence). The CDR3 contains 14 residues. The V gene lost 2 bases and the J gene lost 3 bases, with 10 bases spanning the gap. CDR3 sequence: CASSLVGGEETQYF. The DNA for the CDR3 is TGTGCCAGCAGTTTAGTGGGGGGCGAAGAGACCCAGTACTTC.

A few counts support this clonotype. It may be a read error: a sequence one base away is much more abundant. The chain uses TRBV6-4 and TRBJ1-2; 8 bases are a match to TRBD1. This CDR3 has 17 amino acids. Germline values: CDR1 MRHNA, CDR2 SNTAGT. CDR3 loop: CAGSDRGPKNPLYGYTF. CDR3 bases: TGTGCCGGCAGTGACAGGGGACCTAAAAACCCCCTCTATGGCTACACCTTC.

This clonotype has just a few counts. The chain joins TRBV6-5 to TRBJ1-2; a possible D gene is TRBD1 (5 bases). Germline V gives CDR1 MNHEY, CDR2 SVGAGI. The germline V and J ends were trimmed by 2 bases and 8 bases, with 12 bases remaining between them. The length of the CDR3 is 13 residues. CDR3 nucleotide sequence: TGTGCCAGCAGTTACGGTTCAGGGAAAGGCTACACCTTC. As protein: CASSYGSGKGYTF.

This clonotype has just a few counts. The V call is TRBV6-1, the J call TRBJ1-5; D uncertain. This CDR3 has 14 amino acids. The germline V and J ends were trimmed by 0 bases and 0 bases, with 3 bases remaining between them. The germline CDR1 and CDR2 sequences are MNHNS and SASEGT. The CDR3 reads CASSEAYSNQPQHF. CDR3 nucleotides: TGTGCCAGCAGTGAAGCATATAGCAATCAGCCCCAGCATTTT.

This clonotype appeared many times. The V call is TRBV12-3 or TRBV12-4, the J call TRBJ2-5; TRBD2 agrees at 7 bases. The CDR3 totals 15 residues. J lost 1 base, V lost 6 bases, and 8 bases had no gene match. CDR3 nucleotides: TGTGCCAGCAGCCAACTAGCGATGCCCCAAGAGACCCAGTACTTC. This translates into CASSQLAMPQETQYF.

V usage is TRBV12-3 or TRBV12-4 and J usage is TRBJ2-1, with 7 bases identical to TRBD1. V trimming: 5 bases; J trimming: 4 bases; junction bases outside the gene matches: 8. The CDR3 contains 15 residues. DNA for the CDR3: TGTGCCAGCAGTGCCTCCGAGGGGGCATACAATGAGCAGTTCTTC. This translates into CASSASEGAYNEQFF.

This clonotype was observed many times. V gene TRBV20-1 combines with J gene TRBJ2-2; TRBD1 matches at 11 bases. CDR3 length: 14 amino acids. CDR1 and CDR2 from the germline V gene are DFQATT and SNEGSKA (reference sequence). The V and J ends lost 6 bases and 7 bases, in that order; junction bases with no gene match: 7. The CDR3 nucleotides read TGCAGTGCCGACCGGGACAGGGGGGGCGGGGAGCTGTTTTTT. It codes for CSADRDRGGGELFF.

This clonotype was observed a few times. The V call is TRBV7-9, the J call TRBJ2-3, with unresolved D. The CDR3 runs 11 residues. V was clipped by 8 bases and J by 6 bases, with 9 bases between them. Germline values: CDR1 SEHNR, CDR2 FQNEAQ (reference sequence). The CDR3 nucleotides read TGTGCCAGCGTCCAGAGGGATACGCAGTATTTT. Translated: CASVQRDTQYF.